These 6 T cell receptor beta chains originate from one sample sequenced in a study of T cell responses to AZD1222 COVID-19 vaccine. Sequencing used immunoSEQ multiplex PCR; TCRdb keeps in-frame clones, though not all of them. The sample lists about 150,000 clones; 85% to 95% were seen once. Specimen: peripheral blood, collected on day 0 of AZD1222 vaccination. The receptor set was obtained from an adult in good health.

This clone has just one count. The chain links TRBV11-2 to TRBJ1-1, with D tentatively TRBD1 (5 bases). This CDR3 is 16 amino acids long. V was pared by 3 bases and J by 10 bases, with 24 bases between. Germline CDR1 SGHAT, CDR2 FQNNGV. The CDR3, as DNA: TGTGCCAGCAGCTTCTTACCGACCAGGGCGACGCCTCGAGCTTTCTTT. Encoded protein: CASSFLPTRATPRAFF.

The rearrangement uses TRBV30 and TRBJ1-6; possibly TRBD1 for D (5 bases). The CDR3 has 14 residues. Germline V lookup: CDR1 GTSNPN, CDR2 SVGIG (reference sequence). Trimming stripped 3 bases from V and 10 bases from J, with 16 bases between. CDR3 sequence (DNA): TGTGCCTGGAGCTGGGAGACTGGGGGATCACCCCTCCACTTT. The encoded protein is CAWSWETGGSPLHF.

The J gene is TRBJ1-5, the V gene TRBV18; D is unclear. This CDR3 has 14 amino acids. Deletions cut 3 bases from V and 5 bases from J, with 11 bases between. The germline CDR1 and CDR2 sequences are KGHSH and LQKENI. CDR3 nucleotides: TGTGCCAGCTCACCTATAGACGGTGATCAGCCCCAGCATTTT. The encoded protein is CASSPIDGDQPQHF.

The chain couples TRBV18 to TRBJ2-7; the D is unclear. CDR1 and CDR2 (germline): KGHSH, LQKENI. The CDR3 sequence is 11 residues long. The germline V and J ends were trimmed by 3 bases and 5 bases, with 5 bases remaining between them. The CDR3 DNA sequence: TGTGCCAGCTCACCGACGGACGAGCAGTACTTC. Its translation: CASSPTDEQYF.

The gene calls are TRBV6-4 and TRBJ2-3; 7 bases are shared with TRBD1. With V trimmed by 4 bases and J by 2 bases, 3 bases remained unmatched. Germline V CDR1 and CDR2: MRHNA, SNTAGT. This CDR3 spans 14 amino acids. CDR3 nucleotide sequence: TGTGCCAGCAGTGCGGGACAGAACACAGATACGCAGTATTTT. Protein sequence: CASSAGQNTDTQYF.

This chain uses TRBV5-8 with TRBJ1-1; weak D call: TRBD1 (5 bases). CDR1 SGHTS and CDR2 YDEGEE come from the germline V gene. Trimming pared 1 base from V and 4 bases from J, leaving 14 bases between. There are 15 residues in the CDR3. CDR3 in amino acids: CASSLRGVGGTEAFF. Here the CDR3 DNA reads TGTGCCAGCAGCTTGCGGGGAGTGGGGGGCACTGAAGCTTTCTTT.